The 20 T cell receptor beta chains below all came from one sample that was sequenced in a study of T-cell reconstitution after alpha-beta-depleted transplantation in children. Unique molecular identifiers tagged the TCRbeta library. TCRdb fed the PCR reads into MiXCR, producing one record per CDR3 protein. Altogether hundreds of thousands of distinct CDR3 sequences are present, 13% being singletons, with the ten largest covering about 2.2%. This specimen was PBMCs, mostly from graft donor cells, taken 360 days after TCRalphabeta/CD19-depleted stem cell transplant. The source is a male patient between 5 and 17 years old who had a stem cell transplant for acute myeloid leukemia, so the T cells may come from the graft donor.

This clonotype has a handful of counts. The V gene is TRBV20-1, the J gene TRBJ2-7, with TRBD2 identical over 9 bases. V shed 3 bases, J shed 6 bases, and the junction held 12 bases outside the gene matches. The germline V gene encodes CDR1 DFQATT and CDR2 SNEGSKA (reference sequence). This CDR3 spans 15 amino acids. The CDR3 nucleotides read TGCAGTGCTAGGGTCAAAGTGGGACTAGCCCCCGAGCAGTACTTC. This encodes CSARVKVGLAPEQYF.

This chain joins TRBV6-5 and TRBJ1-1; TRBD1 aligns across 8 bases. Germline V gives CDR1 MNHEY, CDR2 SVGAGI. J lost 3 bases, V lost 2 bases, and 11 bases had no gene match. The CDR3 runs 17 residues. For the CDR3, the DNA is TGTGCCAGCAGTTACCTAGGACAGGGAGTTGGGGACACTGAAGCTTTCTTT. As protein: CASSYLGQGVGDTEAFF.

The chain carries TRBV4-3 and TRBJ2-7; TRBD2 aligns across 7 bases. The CDR3 contains 16 residues. Germline V gene data show CDR1 as LGHNA and CDR2 as YSLEER. With 0 bases clipped from V and 7 bases from J, the junction kept 12 bases outside the gene matches. CDR3 DNA sequence: TGCGCCAGCAGCCAAGAACGCCTAGCGGCCCTGGGTGAGCAGTACTTC. Amino acid sequence: CASSQERLAALGEQYF.

The rearrangement links TRBV3-1 to TRBJ2-5, with 7 bases lining up with TRBD2. Germline-derived CDR1 and CDR2 are LGHDT and YNNKEL (reference sequence). This CDR3 spans 15 amino acids. The J segment lost 1 base and the V segment lost 0 bases, leaving 2 bases of the junction unmatched. Here the CDR3 reads CASSQEGLVQETQYF. CDR3 bases: TGTGCCAGCAGCCAAGAAGGACTAGTCCAAGAGACCCAGTACTTC.

This clonotype was observed a handful of times. The chain employs TRBV4-3 and TRBJ2-1, with TRBD2 matching over 7 bases. V gave up 2 bases and J gave up 8 bases; unmatched junction bases: 6. The CDR3 totals 14 residues. CDR1 is LGHNA and CDR2 is YSLEER in the germline V gene. The CDR3 protein is CASSQRTRGDEQFF. The CDR3 DNA sequence: TGCGCCAGCAGCCAACGGACTAGGGGCGATGAGCAGTTCTTC.

The chain combines TRBV28 with TRBJ2-7; no reliable D call. The CDR3 loop spans 11 amino acids. Trimming stripped 1 base from V and 9 bases from J, with 7 bases between. From germline, CDR1 is MDHEN and CDR2 SYDVKM. The CDR3 reads CASSLSALQYF. The CDR3 nucleotides are TGTGCCAGCAGTTTATCGGCCCTGCAGTACTTC.

The rearrangement uses TRBV13 and TRBJ2-7; 12 bases align to TRBD1. The CDR3 is made up of 16 amino acids. J was trimmed by 2 bases and V by 3 bases; bases with no gene match: 5. Germline V gene data show CDR1 as PRHDT and CDR2 as FYEKMQ (reference sequence). The CDR3 here is CASSLPGTGGPYEQYF. Written as DNA, the CDR3 is TGTGCCAGCAGCTTGCCAGGGACAGGGGGCCCCTACGAGCAGTACTTC.

This clonotype occurred many times. CDR3 sequence reads: CASSGSQGYNSPLHF. DNA for the CDR3: TGTGCCAGCAGTGGCTCCCAGGGTTATAATTCACCCCTCCACTTT. The chain couples TRBV12-3 or TRBV12-4 to TRBJ1-6; TRBD1 might be the D (5 bases). Trimming took off 5 bases at V and 4 bases at J, with 12 bases between the two ends. The CDR3 consists of 15 residues.

This rearrangement joins TRBV28 to TRBJ2-2; D is uncertain. The CDR3 is 18 residues long. V was pared by 0 bases and J by 2 bases, with 16 bases between. The germline CDR1 and CDR2 sequences are MDHEN and SYDVKM. CDR3 sequence: CASSLWGTVKPNTGELFF. In DNA form, the CDR3 reads TGTGCCAGCAGTTTATGGGGCACCGTTAAACCCAACACCGGGGAGCTGTTTTTT. Filled out from reference TRBV28 and TRBJ2-2, the complete variable domain reads DVKVTQSSRYLVKRTGEKVFLECVQDMDHENMFWYRQDPGLGLRLIYFSYDVKMKEKGDIPEGYSVSREKKERFSLILESASTNQTSMYLCASSLWGTVKPNTGELFFGEGSRLTVL.

CDR3 protein: CASSVAGPWGAFF. The CDR3 DNA reads as TGTGCCAGCAGTGTCGCCGGACCTTGGGGAGCTTTCTTT. The rearrangement joins TRBV2 to TRBJ1-1; no reliable D call. CDR1 and CDR2 from the germline V gene are SNHLY and FYNNEI. The length of the CDR3 is 13 residues. Trimming took 4 bases from V and 10 from J, leaving 16 bases between them.

The chain uses TRBV28 and TRBJ2-7; possibly TRBD2 for D (7 bases). Looked up from germline, CDR1 is MDHEN and CDR2 is SYDVKM. The CDR3 consists of 15 residues. The V gene lost 6 bases and the J gene lost 0 bases, with 15 bases spanning the gap. The CDR3 nucleotides are TGTGCCAGCAGCCCCTTAAGGGGGGGCTCCTACGAGCAGTACTTC. Residues: CASSPLRGGSYEQYF.

This clonotype was picked up a small number of times. The genes are TRBV9 and TRBJ2-5; 11 bases are shared with TRBD2. This CDR3 comprises 15 residues. CDR1 and CDR2 (germline): SGDLS, YYNGEE. J was trimmed by 1 base and V by 2 bases; bases with no gene match: 1. CDR3 bases: TGTGCCAGCAGCGTGGGACTAGCGGTCCAAGAGACCCAGTACTTC. Its protein product is CASSVGLAVQETQYF. Combining the CDR3 with reference TRBV9 and TRBJ2-5 gives the whole variable domain DSGVTQTPKHLITATGQRVTLRCSPRSGDLSVYWYQQSLDQGLQFLIQYYNGEERAKGNILERFSAQQFPDLHSELNLSSLELGDSALYFCASSVGLAVQETQYFGPGTRLLVL.

The table lists this clonotype with many counts. The chain combines TRBV4-3 with TRBJ2-7; D may be TRBD2 (5 bases). The V and J ends lost 0 bases and 6 bases respectively, with 9 bases between them. This CDR3 is built from 13 residues. CDR1 and CDR2 from the germline V gene are LGHNA and YSLEER. CDR3 region: CASSQDPGSEQYF. CDR3 sequence (DNA): TGCGCCAGCAGCCAAGATCCTGGGAGCGAGCAGTACTTC.

This clonotype was seen a few times. For the CDR3, the DNA is TGTGCCAGCAGCCCAGACGGGACCGTCAATCAGCCCCAGCATTTT. It is translated as CASSPDGTVNQPQHF. This rearrangement joins TRBV9 to TRBJ1-5; D is possibly TRBD1 (5 bases). Trimming left V 4 bases short and J 3 bases short, with 14 bases between. This CDR3 region has 15 residues. Germline CDR1 SGDLS, CDR2 YYNGEE.

In this sample, this clonotype turned up a few times. The chain uses TRBV15 and TRBJ1-3; D ambiguous. The CDR3 has 15 amino acids. V was shortened by 0 bases and J by 2 bases, with 8 bases between the two germline ends. CDR1 is LNHNV, CDR2 YYDKDF, per germline (reference sequence). The CDR3 DNA reads TGTGCCACCAGCAGAGATGGGGTAACTGGAAACACCATATATTTT. It codes for CATSRDGVTGNTIYF.

The chain joins TRBV4-2 to TRBJ2-7; D is ambiguous. This CDR3 region has 16 residues. V was trimmed by 0 bases and J by 4 bases, leaving 16 bases between them. Germline V gene sequence: CDR1 LGHNA, CDR2 YNFKEQ. The CDR3 here is CASSQDWVGPPYEQYF. CDR3 DNA: TGTGCCAGCAGCCAAGATTGGGTGGGCCCCCCGTACGAGCAGTACTTC.

This clonotype was observed a few times. The V and J genes are TRBV5-5 and TRBJ1-4; D is unclear. The germline gives CDR1 SGHKS, CDR2 YYEKEE (reference sequence). The CDR3 contains 12 residues. V was trimmed by 0 bases and J by 10 bases, leaving 7 bases between them. CDR3 sequence reads: CASSLADGKLFF. CDR3 in DNA: TGTGCCAGCAGCTTGGCGGACGGAAAACTGTTTTTT.

The chain is built from TRBV6-6 and TRBJ2-2; no reliable D call. Between the trimmed V and J ends, which lost 4 bases and 8 bases, there was a span of 11 bases. From germline, CDR1 is MNHNY and CDR2 SVGAGI (reference sequence). The CDR3 spans 13 residues. The CDR3 spells CASSWGNSGELFF. The CDR3 nucleotides are TGTGCCAGCAGTTGGGGAAACTCGGGGGAGCTGTTTTTT.

This clonotype was counted ten times or more. The J gene is TRBJ2-2, the V gene TRBV6-5, with D hard to call. V lost 6 bases and J 3 bases, leaving 11 bases between the germline ends. Germline assignment: CDR1 MNHEY and CDR2 SVGAGI. The CDR3 spans 14 residues. In DNA form, the CDR3 reads TGTGCCAGCAGACCGGCCTATGACACCGGGGAGCTGTTTTTT. This codes for CASRPAYDTGELFF.

A few counts support this clonotype. This chain connects TRBV5-1 to TRBJ2-1; 9 bases fit TRBD1. The junction had 5 bases not matched to a gene; V was cut back by 0 bases and J by 7 bases. The CDR3 length is 15 residues. Germline V lookup: CDR1 SGHRS, CDR2 YFSETQ. This CDR3 reads CASSLGDRDGNEQFF. The CDR3 bases are TGCGCCAGCAGCTTGGGGGACAGGGACGGGAATGAGCAGTTCTTC.